This T cell receptor beta chain was captured by sequencing in a study of cytomegalovirus exposure and HLA in healthy donors. Study-level points and caveats: A later analysis by the authors found several of the most significant clusters apparently linked to common viral pathogens.

The germline V gene has CDR1 GTSNPN and CDR2 SVGIG (reference sequence). The CDR3 loop spans 13 amino acids. With 8 bases clipped from V and 6 bases from J, the junction kept 8 bases outside the gene matches. As to this clone: What it recognizes is unknown.

PCR used 60 Vbeta primers and 13 Jbeta primers. Measured with immunoSEQ multiplex PCR; TCRdb has only the in-frame clones, and not every one. Found here are about 190,000 clones, more than 75% of them singletons; the top ten hold about 0.78%. The sequenced sample consisted of PBMCs. The rearrangement links TRBV30 to TRBJ2-3, with TRBD2 matching 10 bases. The receptor was derived from a woman between 18 and 29 years old in good health and CMV-seronegative. The CDR3 reads CAGGLAGADTQYF. As DNA, the CDR3 is TGTGCCGGGGGGCTAGCGGGAGCCGATACGCAGTATTTT.